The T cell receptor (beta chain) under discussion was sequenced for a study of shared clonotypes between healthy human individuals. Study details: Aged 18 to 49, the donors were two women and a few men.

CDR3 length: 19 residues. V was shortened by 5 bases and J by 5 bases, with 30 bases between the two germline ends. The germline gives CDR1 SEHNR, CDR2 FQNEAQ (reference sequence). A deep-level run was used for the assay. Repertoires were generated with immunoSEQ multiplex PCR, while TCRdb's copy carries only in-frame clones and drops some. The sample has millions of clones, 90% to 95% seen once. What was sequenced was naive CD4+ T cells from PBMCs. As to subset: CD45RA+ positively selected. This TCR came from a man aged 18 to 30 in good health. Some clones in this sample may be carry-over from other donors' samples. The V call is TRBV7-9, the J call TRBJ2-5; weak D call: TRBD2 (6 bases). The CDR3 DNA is TGTGCCAGCAGCCTATACCGCGTGACCCGGGGACTGCCCAAGGAGACCCAGTACTTC. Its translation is CASSLYRVTRGLPKETQYF.